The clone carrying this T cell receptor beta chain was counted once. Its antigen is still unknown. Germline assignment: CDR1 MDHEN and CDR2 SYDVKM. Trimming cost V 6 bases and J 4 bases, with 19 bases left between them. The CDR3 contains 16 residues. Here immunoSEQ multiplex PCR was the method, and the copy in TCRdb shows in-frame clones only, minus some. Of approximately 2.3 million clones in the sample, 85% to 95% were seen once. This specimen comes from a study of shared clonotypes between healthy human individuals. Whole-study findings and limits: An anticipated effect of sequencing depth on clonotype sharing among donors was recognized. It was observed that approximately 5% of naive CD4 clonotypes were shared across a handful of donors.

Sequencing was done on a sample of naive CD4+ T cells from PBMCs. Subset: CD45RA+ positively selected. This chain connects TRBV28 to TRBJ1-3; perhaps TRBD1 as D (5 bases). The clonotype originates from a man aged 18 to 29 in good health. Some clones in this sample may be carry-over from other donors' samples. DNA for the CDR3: TGTGCCAGCAGCCTTAACGCTGGACAAACGGGAAACACCATATATTTT. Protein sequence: CASSLNAGQTGNTIYF.